This T cell receptor (beta chain) was documented in a study of blood T cell repertoires in COVID-19. The protocol was immunoSEQ multiplex PCR, while the TCRdb copy is restricted to in-frame clones and leaves out a portion. The sample has roughly 400,000 clones, approximately 88% seen once; the top ten hold roughly 2%. This CDR3 has 17 amino acids. J lost 1 base, V lost 3 bases, and 5 bases had no gene match. The germline V gene encodes CDR1 KGHDR and CDR2 SFDVKD. Sequenced sample: PBMCs or T cells enriched from blood (not recorded which). The chain employs TRBV24-1 and TRBJ2-3, with TRBD2 matching over 11 bases. The origin of this receptor is a woman in her forties with acute COVID-19. The CDR3 coding sequence is TGTGCCACCAGTGATCCTAGCGGGGGGCGAGGCACAGATACGCAGTATTTT. Translated, it gives CATSDPSGGRGTDTQYF.